A selection of T cell receptor beta chains follows, all from one sample in a study of T cell repertoires in cytomegalovirus infection. MiXCR, run by TCRdb on the reads, gives a single entry per CDR3 protein. The sample includes about 530,000 distinct CDR3 sequences, 26% of them seen just once. The sequencing input was PBMCs. All receptors come from a human donor in good health (CMV status not recorded). Some clones in this sample may be carry-over from other donors' samples. The CDR3 runs from the conserved cysteine through the conserved F or W. Fields, in order: D gene, J gene, V gene, clone size, CDR3 protein, CDR3 DNA. D genes are given only for firm matches. Part of the rows lack a size; the others show once, few, many or a class for expanded clones.

>TRBD2|TRBJ2-2|TRBV9|.
CASSPPPSSGSRPHGELFF
TGTGCCAGCAGCCCTCCCCCTTCTAGCGGGTCGAGGCCCCACGGGGAGCTGTTTTTT
>.|TRBJ2-5|TRBV6-8|.
CASSYSRIEETQYF
TGTGCCAGCAGTTACTCACGGATCGAAGAGACCCAGTACTTC
>.|TRBJ2-3|TRBV7-9|many
CASSRGRDTQYF
TGTGCCAGCAGCCGAGGACGAGATACGCAGTATTTT
>.|TRBJ1-3|TRBV12-5|.
CASGLAGPSSGNTIYF
TGTGCTAGTGGTTTGGCGGGACCGAGCTCTGGAAACACCATATATTTT
>.|TRBJ1-2|TRBV11-1|.
CASSLPGPGNYGYTF
TGTGCCAGCAGCTTACCAGGTCCAGGGAACTATGGCTACACCTTC
>TRBD1|TRBJ1-1|TRBV23-1|few
CASSHPGDRENTEAFF
TGCGCCAGCAGCCACCCGGGGGACAGAGAGAACACTGAAGCTTTCTTT
>TRBD1|TRBJ1-1|TRBV6-5|few
CASSYSRGTAGGEAFF
TGTGCCAGCAGTTACTCCCGGGGGACAGCCGGGGGGGAAGCTTTCTTT
>.|TRBJ2-2|TRBV2|once
CASSEARQNTGELFF
TGTGCCAGCAGTGAAGCGCGGCAGAACACCGGGGAGCTGTTTTTT
>.|TRBJ1-2|TRBV10-3|few
CAISELVYGIYGYTF
TGTGCCATCAGTGAGCTCGTCTACGGGATCTATGGCTACACCTTC
>TRBD2|TRBJ2-3|TRBV5-1|few
CASSLDGTSGDTQYF
TGCGCCAGCAGCTTGGACGGGACTAGCGGAGATACGCAGTATTTT
>TRBD2|TRBJ2-1|TRBV14|.
CASSPGTSGSYSGEQFF
TGTGCCAGCAGCCCCGGTACTAGCGGGAGTTATAGCGGTGAGCAGTTCTTC
>TRBD2|TRBJ2-1|TRBV7-2|.
CASSLRTSGRSDEQFF
TGTGCCAGCAGCCTCCGGACTAGCGGGAGGTCAGATGAGCAGTTCTTC
>TRBD1|TRBJ1-6|TRBV15|many
CATSQGQGEGSPLHF
TGTGCCACCAGCCAAGGACAGGGGGAAGGTTCACCCCTCCACTTT
>TRBD1|TRBJ2-5|TRBV7-2|many
CASSSPGGFQETQYF
TGTGCCAGCAGCTCTCCAGGGGGCTTCCAAGAGACCCAGTACTTC
>.|TRBJ2-3|TRBV4-2|few
CASSQDPLSTDTQYF
TGTGCCAGCAGCCAAGATCCCCTAAGCACAGATACGCAGTATTTT
>TRBD1|TRBJ2-3|TRBV7-8|.
CASSELGQGARWVGDTQYF
TGTGCCAGCAGCGAGCTTGGGCAGGGGGCGCGGTGGGTTGGAGATACGCAGTATTTT
>.|TRBJ1-2|TRBV2|.
CASSENRNFNYGYTF
TGTGCCAGCAGTGAGAACAGAAACTTTAACTATGGCTACACCTTC
>.|TRBJ1-2|TRBV7-2|many
CASSLTGLGYTF
TGTGCCAGCAGCTTAACTGGGCTTGGCTACACCTTC
>.|TRBJ2-2|TRBV7-9|few
CASSLPDFNTGELGFNTGELFF
TGTGCCAGCAGCTTACCTGACTTCAACACCGGGGAGCTCGGCTTCAACACCGGGGAGCTGTTTTTT
>.|TRBJ1-1|TRBV5-1|few
CASSLDTMNTEAFF
TGCGCCAGCAGCTTGGACACTATGAACACTGAAGCTTTCTTT
>TRBD1|TRBJ2-7|TRBV7-2|few
CASSLAGQGYPYEQYF
TGTGCCAGCAGCTTGGCCGGACAGGGTTATCCCTACGAGCAGTACTTC
>TRBD2|TRBJ2-3|TRBV7-2|many
CASSLLTGGLSTDTQYF
TGTGCCAGCAGCTTATTAACGGGAGGCCTGAGCACAGATACGCAGTATTTT
>.|TRBJ2-3|TRBV24-1|.
CATSGPPGTQYF
TGTGCCACCAGTGGCCCCCCCGGTACGCAGTATTTT
>.|TRBJ2-1|TRBV7-2|.
CASSWGAGSYNEQFF
TGTGCCAGCAGCTGGGGGGCGGGCTCCTACAATGAGCAGTTCTTC